This TCR beta chain was identified during a study of blood T cell repertoires in COVID-19. The wider study: Samples came from the United States, Italy and Spain, spanning acute and convalescent COVID-19. Sources were T cells, B-cell-depleted T cells, or PBMCs; the material itself was cDNA or gDNA.

This CDR3 spans 16 amino acids. Trimming pared 0 bases from V and 6 bases from J, leaving 18 bases between. CDR1 is SGDLS, CDR2 YYNGEE, per germline. Original methodology: Reference gene primers were amplified, and this amplification served to estimate nucleated cell counts. Generated by immunoSEQ multiplex PCR, the TCRdb table keeps only in-frame clones and is missing some. The V and J calls and clone size were taken over from that table, and D and trimming were inferred from the DNA. Here the sample spans about 150,000 clones, 88% being singletons. The V gene is TRBV9, the J gene TRBJ2-5; maybe TRBD1 (6 bases). What was sequenced was peripheral blood. The TCR comes from a man over 45 who had recovered from COVID-19. The CDR3 is CASSVGSGDTEKTQYF. The CDR3 DNA reads as TGTGCCAGCAGCGTAGGTTCCGGGGACACCGAAAAGACCCAGTACTTC.